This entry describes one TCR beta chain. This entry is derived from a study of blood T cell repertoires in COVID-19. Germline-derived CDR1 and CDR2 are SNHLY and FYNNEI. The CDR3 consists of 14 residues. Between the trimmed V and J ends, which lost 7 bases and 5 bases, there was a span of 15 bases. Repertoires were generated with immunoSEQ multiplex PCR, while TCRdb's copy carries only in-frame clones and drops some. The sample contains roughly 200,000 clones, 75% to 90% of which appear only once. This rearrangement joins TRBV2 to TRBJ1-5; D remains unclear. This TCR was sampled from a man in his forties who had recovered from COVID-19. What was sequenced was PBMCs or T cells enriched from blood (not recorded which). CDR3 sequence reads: CASTEGAGDQPQHF. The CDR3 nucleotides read TGTGCCAGCACCGAAGGTGCAGGCGATCAGCCCCAGCATTTT.